The rows below give T cell receptor beta chains drawn from one sample of a study of OX40 agonist ivuxolimab in advanced cancers. Clones were sequenced by immunoSEQ multiplex PCR, and TCRdb holds only the in-frame ones, with some missing. The data show about 83,000 clones, roughly 80% seen once. The source material was CD4+ or CD8+ T cells sorted from blood, sampled in a trial of the OX40 agonist ivuxolimab. Receptors were obtained from an adult with an advanced solid tumor such as melanoma, head and neck, liver or kidney cancer. CDR3s include the opening cysteine and the closing phenylalanine or tryptophan. The D gene is left open where the match is weak.

D: TRBD2
V: TRBV7-2
J: TRBJ2-1
CDR3: CASSSTSGPFHEQFF

D: .
V: TRBV4-1
J: TRBJ1-1
CDR3: CASSHPRGITEAFF

D: TRBD1
V: TRBV19
J: TRBJ1-1
CDR3: CASSIGTGFRTEAFF

D: .
V: TRBV19
J: TRBJ1-2
CDR3: CASTPGQVRGYTF

D: .
V: TRBV11-2
J: TRBJ2-5
CDR3: CASSIPGYQETQYF

D: .
V: TRBV14
J: TRBJ2-3
CDR3: CASSQDVRSTQYF

D: .
V: TRBV29-1
J: TRBJ1-1
CDR3: CSVEVEPNTEAFF

D: .
V: TRBV6-1
J: TRBJ1-1
CDR3: CASSEQEGGRAFF

D: .
V: TRBV2
J: TRBJ1-2
CDR3: CASRGRVYGYTF

D: .
V: TRBV27
J: TRBJ2-2
CDR3: CASSLKDTNTGELFF

D: TRBD2
V: TRBV5-1
J: TRBJ2-2
CDR3: CASSGTSGRMSGELFF

D: .
V: TRBV6-1
J: TRBJ1-6
CDR3: CASSEWGWGSSYNSPLHF

D: TRBD2
V: TRBV7-2
J: TRBJ2-5
CDR3: CASSSQGLAGGPRETQYF

D: .
V: TRBV19
J: TRBJ1-1
CDR3: CASSVGRARTEAFF

D: .
V: TRBV5-5
J: TRBJ1-1
CDR3: CASSLNGRDTEAFF

D: .
V: TRBV5-1
J: TRBJ2-3
CDR3: CASSLDRSTDTQYF

D: .
V: TRBV9
J: TRBJ2-3
CDR3: CASSSRWGASRLDTQYF

D: .
V: TRBV18
J: TRBJ2-2
CDR3: CASSPIHRGELFF

D: .
V: TRBV6-1
J: TRBJ2-1
CDR3: CASWRHNEQFF

D: TRBD1
V: TRBV27
J: TRBJ1-2
CDR3: CASSFKGAGYGYTF

D: .
V: TRBV4-2
J: TRBJ1-4
CDR3: CASSRSKDLYEKLFF

D: .
V: TRBV15
J: TRBJ1-5
CDR3: CATSRGVAGNQPQHF

D: .
V: TRBV11-3
J: TRBJ2-5
CDR3: CASSQPIGYQETQYF

D: TRBD2
V: TRBV11-2
J: TRBJ2-5
CDR3: CASSGTSGQETQYF

D: TRBD1
V: TRBV7-7
J: TRBJ2-6
CDR3: CASSGQGYSGANVLTF

D: .
V: TRBV13
J: TRBJ2-3
CDR3: CASSSWGQGQDTQYF

D: TRBD1
V: TRBV25-1
J: TRBJ1-4
CDR3: CASSEPGGGEKLFF

D: .
V: TRBV2
J: TRBJ1-5
CDR3: CASRGQYNQPQHF

D: .
V: TRBV18
J: TRBJ1-3
CDR3: CASSPRVQGTNTIYF

D: TRBD1
V: TRBV5-1
J: TRBJ2-7
CDR3: CASSLATVWTGLHEQYF

D: .
V: TRBV7-3
J: TRBJ2-1
CDR3: CASSPQGGSYNEQFF

D: TRBD1
V: TRBV13
J: TRBJ1-1
CDR3: CASSGRQGGTEAFF

D: .
V: TRBV4-1
J: TRBJ1-2
CDR3: CASSQVRVSGDYGYTF

D: TRBD2
V: TRBV9
J: TRBJ2-3
CDR3: CASSLREAPSSTDTQYF

D: .
V: TRBV7-3
J: TRBJ2-2
CDR3: CASSPTSAGELFF

D: .
V: TRBV9
J: TRBJ2-7
CDR3: CASSERLLPYEQYF

D: .
V: TRBV7-9
J: TRBJ1-2
CDR3: CASSVARGDGGYTF

D: .
V: TRBV7-8
J: TRBJ1-6
CDR3: CASSPSDKYHSPLHF

D: TRBD1
V: TRBV27
J: TRBJ2-5
CDR3: CASSGSRGLGTQYF

D: TRBD1
V: TRBV25-1
J: TRBJ1-4
CDR3: CASSEFTGGDEKLFF